Listed here is a single T cell receptor beta chain. Trimming took 3 bases from V and 6 from J, leaving 14 bases between them. This CDR3 is built from 14 residues. Germline CDR1 reads MDHEN; CDR2 reads SYDVKM. This sample was taken from a study of blood T cell repertoires in COVID-19. Study-level background: The United States, Italy and Spain were the sources of the acute and convalescent COVID-19 samples. PBMCs, B-cell-depleted T cells, or T cells provided the cDNA or gDNA that made up the material.

In the authors' methods: Counts of nucleated cells, estimated from reference gene primer amplification, were obtained. Profiling relied on immunoSEQ multiplex PCR, and the TCRdb table lists in-frame clones only, not all of them. V, J and clone size were drawn from that table, and D and trimming were deduced from the DNA. The data contain fewer than 250,000 clones, around 80% of them singletons. The source of this sequence is a man aged 50 to 59 with active or convalescent COVID-19. Input material: peripheral blood. This chain uses TRBV28 with TRBJ1-2; possible D gene TRBD1, 5 bases. The CDR3 here is CASSFPWEGHGYTF. The CDR3 coding sequence is TGTGCCAGCAGTTTTCCTTGGGAGGGACATGGCTACACCTTC.